This paragraph reports one T cell receptor beta chain. The antigen it recognizes is unknown. One base away there is no much larger clone; base qualities are not given. Per the germline V gene, MDHEN is the CDR1 and SYDVKM is the CDR2. The CDR3 runs 14 residues from the cysteine to the phenylalanine. Of the read, only the CDR3 DNA is kept; its 42 bases are in frame from base 1. Clipping removes 4 bases from V and 3 bases from J, with 6 as the unmatched junction base count. The record originates from a study of neoadjuvant nivolumab and ipilimumab in lung cancer (dated by TCRdb to the early 2020s). General notes on the study: In the NEOSTAR trial, nivolumab was administered intravenously at 3 mg/kg on days 1, 15 and 29, and the combination arm also received ipilimumab 1 mg/kg on day 1 only. For each study arm, the primary endpoint of the trial was the rate of major pathologic response (MPR) in the intention-to-treat population. Of the roughly 45 patients with operable NSCLC treated in the trial, some 23 were randomized to nivolumab monotherapy and some 21 to nivolumab plus ipilimumab. TCR repertoires were compared between pretherapy (baseline) peripheral blood and tumors resected at surgery after neoadjuvant immune checkpoint blockade. Matched pretherapy and resected tumor pairs were analyzed from seven patients, of whom four had been treated with nivolumab and three with nivolumab plus ipilimumab.

Explained via the paper, the time point label denotes: at surgical resection after neoadjuvant nivolumab +/- ipilimumab. The samples were taken from NEOSTAR, a phase 2 randomized trial in operable NSCLC that tested neoadjuvant nivolumab or nivolumab plus ipilimumab, followed by surgery. What the research found in general, with its limitations: Richness in tumors resected after neoadjuvant therapy showed a positive correlation with pretherapy blood TCR richness (Spearman R ~ 0.82). Resected tumors had greater TCR richness and clonality than tumor-adjacent uninvolved lung, and increases were observed in more dual-therapy-treated tumors. There was no significant correlation between TCR clonality and pathologic tumor regression, and just a single major-pathologic-response sample was available for the clonality-regression analysis. From pretherapy to surgery, tumor T-cell richness and clonality increased in three of three dual-therapy tumors but in only two of four nivolumab-treated tumors. A small number of samples underwent TCR sequencing.

Library method: the immunoSEQ multiplex PCR assay. Regarding the original processing steps: Repertoires were summarized by richness and clonality, and significantly expanded and contracted clones were identified between pre- and post-therapy samples. TCRdb mirrors the immuneACCESS table, restricted to in-frame sequences. Some clones are absent from its copies; in checked studies, under half trace to an unresolved V gene, and the reason for the others is unknown. V and J calls plus clone size are reproduced from that table; the DNA served to infer D and trimming. In all, the sample holds approximately 35,000 clones, and roughly nine tenths of those were seen once. The top ten clones comprise about 2.1% of the sample.

The sequencing used peripheral blood, collected after neoadjuvant nivolumab, alone or with ipilimumab, at or shortly before surgery. In this chain, TRBV28 is recombined with TRBJ2-7; 7 bases in the junction line up with TRBD1. This clonotype was obtained from an adult with non-small cell lung cancer. The CDR3 has the sequence CASSYGQAYYEQYF. The bases read TGTGCCAGCAGTTATGGACAGGCGTACTACGAGCAGTACTTC.